Following are 31 T cell receptor beta chains from one sample sequenced in a study of shared T cell receptors in the human thymus. Some clones are missing from TCRdb's copy, which holds only in-frame ones; the method was immunoSEQ multiplex PCR. The sample yields under 700,000 clones, approximately 80% seen once. These data were likewise used in another study, on human thymus T cells.

Sample: thymocytes. These receptors were collected from a boy less than two years old with a congenital heart defect.

The chain is built from TRBV15 and TRBJ2-1, with TRBD2 matching over 10 bases. The germline gives CDR1 LNHNV, CDR2 YYDKDF (reference sequence). The CDR3 has 16 residues. V shed 0 bases and J 6 bases; nucleotides not matched to a gene: 5. This CDR3 reads CATSRDEAGGPNEQFF. DNA of the CDR3: TGTGCCACCAGCAGAGACGAAGCGGGAGGGCCCAATGAGCAGTTCTTC.

This chain connects TRBV7-2 to TRBJ2-7; 12 bases fit TRBD2. The CDR3 runs to 16 residues. V trimming: 7 bases; J trimming: 3 bases; junction bases outside the gene matches: 10. CDR1 and CDR2 (germline): SGHTA, FQGNSA. CDR3 in amino acids: CASIPTSGRPYYEQYF. The CDR3 DNA follows: TGTGCCAGCATCCCTACTAGCGGGAGGCCCTACTACGAGCAGTACTTC.

CDR3 nucleotides: TGTGCCAGCAGTTTAATATGGGGGCCGGACTACGAGCAGTACTTC. Protein sequence: CASSLIWGPDYEQYF. V gene TRBV6-4 combines with J gene TRBJ2-7, with D tentatively TRBD1 (6 bases). The V gene's germline CDR1 is MRHNA and CDR2 SNTAGT. CDR3 size: 15 residues. V was clipped by 5 bases and J by 3 bases, with 17 bases between them.

The chain uses TRBV10-2 and TRBJ1-2; no reliable D call. The CDR3 length is 13 residues. Germline V lookup: CDR1 WSHSY, CDR2 SAAADI. V shed 2 bases and J shed 7 bases, with 11 bases lying between them. The DNA of the CDR3 is TGCGCCAGCAGTGAGCCCCTAGGAGTTGGCTACACCTTC. It specifies CASSEPLGVGYTF.

This rearrangement joins TRBV27 to TRBJ2-2, with TRBD2 matching 12 bases. Unmatched junction bases numbered 7, after V lost 0 bases and J lost 8 bases. Germline lookup yields CDR1 MNHEY and CDR2 SMNVEV (reference sequence). The CDR3 sequence is 17 residues long. CDR3 region: CASSLSPASGREGELFF. Here the CDR3 DNA reads TGTGCCAGCAGTTTATCCCCCGCTAGCGGGAGGGAGGGGGAGCTGTTTTTT.

A single count supports this clone. The chain has TRBV5-6 and TRBJ2-7; D might be TRBD2 (6 bases). V was cut by 2 bases and J by 2 bases, with 20 bases left in between. The CDR3 covers 17 residues. Germline V gene lookup returns CDR1 SGHDT and CDR2 YYEEEE. The CDR3 DNA reads as TGTGCCAGCAGCTTTGGACGCCGCGGGGCCGGGACCTACGAGCAGTACTTC. This sequence encodes CASSFGRRGAGTYEQYF.

CDR3 residues: CAWSPPYLRGGEQYF. As DNA, the CDR3 is TGTGCCTGGAGTCCCCCATATTTAAGGGGGGGCGAGCAGTACTTC. The chain recombines TRBV30 with TRBJ2-7; a weak D match, TRBD2 (7 bases). CDR1 is GTSNPN and CDR2 is SVGIG in the germline V gene (reference sequence). The CDR3 contains 15 residues. V was clipped by 2 bases and J by 6 bases, with 20 bases between them. The complete variable domain, with remaining parts taken from reference TRBV30 and TRBJ2-7, reads SQTIHQWPATLVQPVGSPLSLECTVEGTSNPNLYWYRQAAGRGLQLLFYSVGIGQISSEVPQNLSASRPQDRQFILSSKKLLLSDSGFYLCAWSPPYLRGGEQYFGPGTRLTVT.

This clone has just a few counts. The J gene is TRBJ2-7, the V gene TRBV4-1; D remains unclear. Germline V gives CDR1 MGHRA, CDR2 YSYEKL. V was cut by 0 bases and J by 2 bases, with 8 bases left in between. The CDR3 spans 14 residues. CDR3 amino acids: CASSQEAEAYEQYF. DNA for the CDR3: TGCGCCAGCAGCCAAGAGGCCGAAGCCTACGAGCAGTACTTC.

This chain connects TRBV5-6 to TRBJ1-2; 7 bases agree with TRBD1. Per the germline V gene, CDR1 is SGHDT and CDR2 is YYEEEE. After removal of 0 bases from V and 1 base from J, the junction contained 3 bases not matched to a gene. The CDR3 covers 15 residues. Here the CDR3 reads CASSLAPGGNYGYTF. CDR3 bases: TGTGCCAGCAGCTTGGCCCCAGGGGGTAACTATGGCTACACCTTC.

The chain uses TRBV7-6 and TRBJ2-7; 10 bases agree with TRBD1. V trimming: 6 bases; J trimming: 4 bases; junction bases outside the gene matches: 15. The germline gives CDR1 SGHVS, CDR2 FNYEAQ. The CDR3 is 17 residues long. This CDR3 reads CASRLTNTGTGVYEQYF. The CDR3 DNA follows: TGTGCCAGCAGACTTACGAACACCGGGACAGGGGTGTACGAGCAGTACTTC.

V and J are TRBV19 and TRBJ2-3; 9 bases are a match to TRBD1. The germline V gene encodes CDR1 LNHDA and CDR2 SQIVND (reference sequence). This CDR3 has 15 residues. After removal of 3 bases from V and 3 bases from J, the junction contained 4 bases not matched to a gene. The CDR3 region is CASSIVGQGTDTQYF. The CDR3 coding sequence is TGTGCCAGTAGTATCGTCGGACAGGGGACAGATACGCAGTATTTT.

V gene TRBV7-2 combines with J gene TRBJ2-7, with TRBD2 matching over 9 bases. Unmatched junction bases numbered 13, after V lost 5 bases and J lost 5 bases. The CDR3 has 16 residues. Germline V gene data show CDR1 as SGHTA and CDR2 as FQGNSA. CDR3 residues: CASSPLSREGRHEQYF. CDR3 nucleotides: TGTGCCAGCAGCCCCCTATCGCGGGAGGGCCGCCACGAGCAGTACTTC. The full variable domain, in which reference TRBV7-2 and TRBJ2-7 provide the parts outside the CDR3, is GAGVSQSPSNKVTEKGKDVELRCDPISGHTALYWYRQSLGQGLEFLIYFQGNSAPDKSGLPSDRFSAERTGGSVSTLTIQRTQQEDSAVYLCASSPLSREGRHEQYFGPGTRLTVT.

Here the CDR3 DNA reads TGTGCCAGCAGCGAGGGGACTAGCGGGAGAAATGAGCAGTTCTTC. Translation: CASSEGTSGRNEQFF. The chain carries TRBV9 and TRBJ2-1, with 14 bases fitting TRBD2. This CDR3 comprises 15 residues. The V and J ends lost 3 bases and 7 bases, in that order; junction bases with no gene match: 3. The V gene's germline CDR1 is SGDLS and CDR2 YYNGEE.

The chain employs TRBV6-5 and TRBJ2-2; D remains ambiguous. With 8 bases removed from V and 2 bases from J, the gap between germline ends came to 12 bases. In germline, CDR1 is MNHEY, CDR2 SVGAGI. This CDR3 contains 14 residues. DNA for the CDR3: TGTGCCAGCCCCCCCAGTCCCAACACCGGGGAGCTGTTTTTT. This encodes CASPPSPNTGELFF.

This clone is a singleton in its sample. The rearrangement links TRBV7-2 to TRBJ2-1; possible D gene TRBD2, 7 bases. This CDR3 has 17 amino acids. Germline CDR1 is SGHTA and CDR2 is FQGNSA. Trimming took 0 bases from V and 0 from J, leaving 12 bases between them. In DNA form, the CDR3 reads TGTGCCAGCAGCTTAGCGGGGGCGGGAGCCTCCTACAATGAGCAGTTCTTC. This codes for CASSLAGAGASYNEQFF. Combining the CDR3 with reference TRBV7-2 and TRBJ2-1 gives the whole variable domain GAGVSQSPSNKVTEKGKDVELRCDPISGHTALYWYRQSLGQGLEFLIYFQGNSAPDKSGLPSDRFSAERTGGSVSTLTIQRTQQEDSAVYLCASSLAGAGASYNEQFFGPGTRLTVL.

The chain carries TRBV6-6 and TRBJ2-7; no clear D. Germline values: CDR1 MNHNY, CDR2 SVGAGI (reference sequence). V lost 3 bases, J lost 3 bases, and 6 bases lay in between. The CDR3 contains 12 residues. CDR3 sequence reads: CASSYCRYEQYF. In DNA, the CDR3 is TGTGCCAGCAGTTATTGTCGCTACGAGCAGTACTTC.

Only a few counts were recorded for this clone. The chain uses TRBV7-2 and TRBJ2-7; TRBD2 is a possible D gene (6 bases). Germline-derived CDR1 and CDR2 are SGHTA and FQGNSA. With 5 bases removed from V and 0 bases from J, the gap between germline ends came to 17 bases. The CDR3 consists of 16 residues. CDR3 residues: CASSPLIRDSSYEQYF. The CDR3, as DNA: TGTGCCAGCAGCCCCCTGATCCGGGACTCCTCCTACGAGCAGTACTTC.

The chain combines TRBV15 with TRBJ1-3, with TRBD1 identical over 9 bases. Germline assignment: CDR1 LNHNV and CDR2 YYDKDF (reference sequence). The trim removed 0 bases at V and 4 bases at J, leaving 7 bases unmatched. CDR3 length: 17 amino acids. The CDR3 region is CATSRDRGQGEGNTIYF. CDR3 nucleotide sequence: TGTGCCACCAGCAGAGATCGGGGACAGGGAGAAGGAAACACCATATATTTT.

This chain uses TRBV10-3 with TRBJ2-7, with TRBD2 as a possible D gene (6 bases). With 0 bases removed from V and 3 bases from J, the gap between germline ends came to 12 bases. The CDR3 is 15 residues long. Germline V gene lookup returns CDR1 ENHRY and CDR2 SYGVKD. The CDR3 is CAISESRLDLYEQYF. The CDR3 DNA sequence: TGTGCCATCAGTGAGTCGAGACTAGACCTCTACGAGCAGTACTTC.

The chain joins TRBV11-2 to TRBJ2-3; D perhaps matches TRBD2 (6 bases). Germline CDR1 is SGHAT and CDR2 is FQNNGV. The CDR3 consists of 15 residues. V lost 5 bases, J lost 4 bases, and 16 bases lay in between. DNA of the CDR3: TGTGCCAGCAGCCCACGTGAGGGAGGTGCAGATACGCAGTATTTT. Translating gives CASSPREGGADTQYF. Full variable domain (rest looked up from reference TRBV11-2 and TRBJ2-3): EAGVAQSPRYKIIEKRQSVAFWCNPISGHATLYWYQQILGQGPKLLIQFQNNGVVDDSQLPKDRFSAERLKGVDSTLKIQPAKLEDSAVYLCASSPREGGADTQYFGPGTRLTVL.

V and J are TRBV27 and TRBJ2-7, with 12 bases that match TRBD2. The germline gives CDR1 MNHEY, CDR2 SMNVEV (reference sequence). This CDR3 is built from 20 residues. Unmatched junction bases numbered 22, after V lost 5 bases and J lost 5 bases. CDR3 protein: CASSPRGTSGRTLLGDEQYF. The CDR3 DNA follows: TGTGCCAGCAGTCCAAGGGGCACTAGCGGGAGGACCCTCTTAGGGGACGAGCAGTACTTC.

This clone was observed once. The genes are TRBV2 and TRBJ1-2; TRBD1 aligns across 9 bases. Germline V gene sequence: CDR1 SNHLY, CDR2 FYNNEI. J was trimmed by 7 bases and V by 7 bases; bases with no gene match: 10. This CDR3 has 14 residues. The CDR3 nucleotides are TGTGCCAGCAACTCACAGGGGGCGCTGGCTGGCTACACCTTC. Translation: CASNSQGALAGYTF.

The V call is TRBV4-2, the J call TRBJ2-3; 8 positions agree with TRBD2. Germline lookup yields CDR1 LGHNA and CDR2 YNFKEQ. The length of the CDR3 is 17 residues. V trimming: 2 bases; J trimming: 2 bases; junction bases outside the gene matches: 9. This chain's CDR3 is CASSQPTPSGFTDTQYF. CDR3 coding DNA: TGTGCCAGCAGCCAACCAACCCCTAGCGGGTTCACAGATACGCAGTATTTT.

V and J are TRBV4-2 and TRBJ1-2, with 8 bases that match TRBD1. The J segment lost 8 bases and the V segment lost 0 bases, leaving 11 bases of the junction unmatched. The CDR3 is made up of 16 amino acids. Germline-derived CDR1 and CDR2 are LGHNA and YNFKEQ. CDR3 nucleotides: TGTGCCAGCAGCCAAGATCTCGGACAGGGCACTGGCGGCTACACCTTC. The encoded protein is CASSQDLGQGTGGYTF.

This chain uses TRBV28 with TRBJ2-7; D may be TRBD1 (6 bases). V gave up 3 bases and J gave up 4 bases, with 13 bases separating them. Germline V gene lookup returns CDR1 MDHEN and CDR2 SYDVKM. This CDR3 has 14 amino acids. The CDR3 here is CASSFSPDSYEQYF. In nucleotides, the CDR3 is TGTGCCAGCAGTTTTTCCCCGGACAGTTACGAGCAGTACTTC.

The V gene is TRBV7-6, the J gene TRBJ2-7, with a possible D match to TRBD2 (6 bases). Germline V CDR1 and CDR2: SGHVS, FNYEAQ. V was shortened by 6 bases and J by 0 bases, with 15 bases between the two germline ends. The length of the CDR3 is 15 residues. CDR3 in amino acids: CASRPAGRSSYEQYF. For the CDR3, the DNA is TGTGCCAGCAGGCCCGCGGGACGGAGCTCCTACGAGCAGTACTTC.

This chain uses TRBV29-1 with TRBJ2-5; the D is unclear. Trimming took 3 bases from V and 1 from J, leaving 12 bases between them. Germline CDR1 SQVTM, CDR2 ANQGSEA. The CDR3 has 14 residues. The CDR3 DNA reads TGCAGCGTTGAGAGCCCCACTACCCAAGAGACCCAGTACTTC. This encodes CSVESPTTQETQYF.

This sequence joins TRBV15 and TRBJ2-7, with a tentative D call TRBD2 (5 bases). V was clipped by 0 bases and J by 7 bases, with 13 bases between them. Germline lookup yields CDR1 LNHNV and CDR2 YYDKDF (reference sequence). The length of the CDR3 is 14 residues. For the CDR3, the DNA is TGTGCCACCAGCAGAGATGGGGTAGCGAAAGAGCAGTACTTC. As protein: CATSRDGVAKEQYF.

This clone was detected only a few times. The chain recombines TRBV5-6 with TRBJ2-3; D is possibly TRBD2 (6 bases). Germline values: CDR1 SGHDT, CDR2 YYEEEE. The CDR3 sequence is 16 residues long. V gave up 4 bases and J gave up 0 bases, with 15 bases separating them. In DNA, the CDR3 is TGTGCCAGCAGCCCGGGACTCGAGTTTAGCACAGATACGCAGTATTTT. Translating gives CASSPGLEFSTDTQYF.

This rearrangement joins TRBV28 to TRBJ2-1; 9 nucleotides agree with TRBD1. This CDR3 comprises 16 residues. The trim removed 8 bases at V and 6 bases at J, leaving 14 bases unmatched. The germline V gene has CDR1 MDHEN and CDR2 SYDVKM. The DNA for the CDR3 is TGTGCCAGCCGAAATGATCCCGGGACAGGGAGCAATGAGCAGTTCTTC. Translating it yields CASRNDPGTGSNEQFF.

The rearrangement uses TRBV7-9 and TRBJ2-3, with TRBD2 matching 9 bases. This CDR3 has 16 amino acids. The V gene's germline CDR1 is SEHNR and CDR2 FQNEAQ (reference sequence). V lost 1 base and J lost 2; bases outside the gene matches: 4. The CDR3, as DNA: TGTGCCAGCAGCTTAGTTCCTAGCGGGAACACAGATACGCAGTATTTT. Translated, it gives CASSLVPSGNTDTQYF.